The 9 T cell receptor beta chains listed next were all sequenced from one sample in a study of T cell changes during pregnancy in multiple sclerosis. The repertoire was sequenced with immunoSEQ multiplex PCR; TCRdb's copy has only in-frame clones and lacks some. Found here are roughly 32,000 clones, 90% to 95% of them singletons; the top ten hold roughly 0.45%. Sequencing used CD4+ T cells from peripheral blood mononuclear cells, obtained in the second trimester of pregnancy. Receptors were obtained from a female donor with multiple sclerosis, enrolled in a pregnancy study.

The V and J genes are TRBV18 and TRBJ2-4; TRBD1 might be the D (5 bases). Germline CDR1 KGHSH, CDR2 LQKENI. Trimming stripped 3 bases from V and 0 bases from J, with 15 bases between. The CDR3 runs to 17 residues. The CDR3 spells CASSPFGDRIAKNIQYF. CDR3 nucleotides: TGTGCCAGCTCACCGTTTGGAGACAGAATAGCCAAAAACATTCAGTACTTC.

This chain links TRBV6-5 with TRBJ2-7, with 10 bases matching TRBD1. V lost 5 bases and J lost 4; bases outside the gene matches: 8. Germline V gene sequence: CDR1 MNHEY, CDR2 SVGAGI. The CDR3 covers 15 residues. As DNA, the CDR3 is TGTGCCAGCAGTATCCCCGGGACAGGGGTTTACGAGCAGTACTTC. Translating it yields CASSIPGTGVYEQYF.

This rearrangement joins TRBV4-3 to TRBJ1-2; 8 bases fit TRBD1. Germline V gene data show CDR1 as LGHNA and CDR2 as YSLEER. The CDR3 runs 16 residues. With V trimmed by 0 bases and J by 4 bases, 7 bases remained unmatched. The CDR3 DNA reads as TGCGCCAGCAGCCAAGATCTCAGGGGGCGCGCCTATGGCTACACCTTC. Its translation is CASSQDLRGRAYGYTF.

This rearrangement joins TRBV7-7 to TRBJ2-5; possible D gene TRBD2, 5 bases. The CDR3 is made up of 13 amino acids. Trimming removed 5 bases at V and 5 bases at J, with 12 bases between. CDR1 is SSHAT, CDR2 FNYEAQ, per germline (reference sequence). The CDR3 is CASSPRRRETQYF. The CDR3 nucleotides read TGTGCCAGCAGCCCACGGAGGAGGGAGACCCAGTACTTC. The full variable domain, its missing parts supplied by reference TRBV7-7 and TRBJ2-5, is GAGVSQSPRYKVTKRGQDVTLRCDPISSHATLYWYQQALGQGPEFLTYFNYEAQPDKSGLPSDRFSAERPEGSISTLTIQRTEQRDSAMYRCASSPRRRETQYFGPGTRLLVL.

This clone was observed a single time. This CDR3 is CASSEGTSGTDTQYF. The CDR3 coding sequence is TGCGCCAGCAGCGAGGGGACTAGCGGAACAGATACGCAGTATTTT. The gene calls are TRBV10-2 and TRBJ2-3; 11 bases fit TRBD2. The CDR3 sequence is 15 residues long. V dropped 6 bases and J dropped 3; count of bases not matched to a gene: 5. Germline CDR1 and CDR2: WSHSY and SAAADI.

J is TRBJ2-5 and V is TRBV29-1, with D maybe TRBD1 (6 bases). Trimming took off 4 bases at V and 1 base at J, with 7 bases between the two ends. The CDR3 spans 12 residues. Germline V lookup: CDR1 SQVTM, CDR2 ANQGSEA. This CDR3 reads CSVAQGQETQYF. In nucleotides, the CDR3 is TGCAGCGTTGCACAGGGCCAAGAGACCCAGTACTTC.

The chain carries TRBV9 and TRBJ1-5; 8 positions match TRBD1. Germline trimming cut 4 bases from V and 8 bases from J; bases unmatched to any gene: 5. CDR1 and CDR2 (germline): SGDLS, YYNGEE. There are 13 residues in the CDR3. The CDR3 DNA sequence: TGTGCCAGCAGCCCCCAGGGGGCAAAGCCCCAGCATTTT. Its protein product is CASSPQGAKPQHF.

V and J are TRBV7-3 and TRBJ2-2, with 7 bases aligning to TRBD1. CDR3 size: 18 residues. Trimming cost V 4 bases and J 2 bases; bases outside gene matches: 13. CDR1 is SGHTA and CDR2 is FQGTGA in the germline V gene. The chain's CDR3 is CASSSLPATGKNTGELFF. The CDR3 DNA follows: TGTGCCAGCAGCTCCTTACCTGCGACAGGGAAAAACACCGGGGAGCTGTTTTTT.

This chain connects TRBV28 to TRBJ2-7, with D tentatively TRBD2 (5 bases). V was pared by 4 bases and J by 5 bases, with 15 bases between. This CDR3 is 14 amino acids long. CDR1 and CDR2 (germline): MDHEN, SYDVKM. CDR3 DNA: TGTGCCAGCAGTTCGGACGGCTTGAGGGACGAGCAGTACTTC. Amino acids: CASSSDGLRDEQYF.